The rows below give T cell receptor beta chains drawn from one sample of a study of blood T cell repertoires in COVID-19. TCRdb's copy holds only in-frame clones and misses some; the assay was immunoSEQ multiplex PCR. The sample lists 150,000 to 200,000 clones; 85% to 90% were seen once. Input material: peripheral blood. Receptors originate from a woman aged 80 or older in a cohort sampled during active or convalescent COVID-19. Both conserved end residues are part of each CDR3. A D gene is named only where the DNA matches it firmly. The size of a clone is reported for some rows only, either as once, few or many, or as a class for expanded clones.

>.|TRBV30|TRBJ1-5|few
TGTGCCTGGAGTTACCGATCCAGGGGAAATCAGCCCCAGCATTTT
CAWSYRSRGNQPQHF
>.|TRBV19|TRBJ2-5|.
TGTGCCAGTAGTATAGGGGCCAGGGTAATTAGGGAGACCCAGTACTTC
CASSIGARVIRETQYF
>.|TRBV11-2|TRBJ1-6|.
TGTGCCAGCAGCTTGGCAGGCCCCGGGGCCCTCCACTTT
CASSLAGPGALHF
>TRBD2|TRBV10-1|TRBJ2-1|.
TGCGCCAGCTCGACTAGCGGGGGAAATCACAATGAGCAGTTCTTC
CASSTSGGNHNEQFF
>.|TRBV19|TRBJ1-4|.
TGTGCCAGTAGTATCGGGGTGGGGAATGAAAAACTGTTTTTT
CASSIGVGNEKLFF
>.|TRBV19|TRBJ1-2|.
TGTGCCAGTAGTTCAGGCCAGGGAGGACGGGGCTACACCTTC
CASSSGQGGRGYTF
>.|TRBV2|TRBJ1-4|few
TGTGCCAGCAGTGAAGCCCAGAATAATAATGAAAAACTGTTTTTT
CASSEAQNNNEKLFF
>.|TRBV6-2/TRBV6-3|TRBJ1-2|.
TGTGCCAGCAGTGAGCCTGTGAGGATTTATGGCTACACCTTC
CASSEPVRIYGYTF
>TRBD1|TRBV19|TRBJ1-4|.
TGTGCCACCCAAAACAGGGGTGGTGAAAAACTGTTTTTT
CATQNRGGEKLFF
>.|TRBV28|TRBJ2-3|.
TGTGCCAGCAGTTTAAAACAGGGAATAGGACCAGATACGCAGTATTTT
CASSLKQGIGPDTQYF
>.|TRBV7-8|TRBJ1-2|.
TGTGCCAGCAGCCTACAGCCGGGATTCTATGGCTACACCTTC
CASSLQPGFYGYTF
>.|TRBV9|TRBJ2-5|.
TGTGCCAGCAGCGCAGGGGTGGGAGAGACCCAGTACTTC
CASSAGVGETQYF
>.|TRBV10-3|TRBJ2-7|.
TGTGCCATCAGTGGGAGGGGACGTTCGAGCTCCTACGAGCAGTACTTC
CAISGRGRSSSYEQYF
>TRBD1|TRBV19|TRBJ1-4|.
TGTGCCAGTAGTATGGTCAGGGGGCATGAAAAACTGTTTTTT
CASSMVRGHEKLFF
>.|TRBV7-9|TRBJ2-1|.
TGTGCCAGCAGCTTAGTTCGGGGGGCCTCCTACAATGAGCAGTTCTTC
CASSLVRGASYNEQFF
>.|TRBV28|TRBJ2-3|.
TGTGCCAGCAGTCCCGACCGCTGGCGGGGGCCCACAGATACGCAGTATTTT
CASSPDRWRGPTDTQYF
>TRBD1|TRBV30|TRBJ2-5|.
TGTGCCTGGAGTCGAACAGGGGTAGGAGAGACCCAGTACTTC
CAWSRTGVGETQYF
>.|TRBV25-1|TRBJ1-5|.
TGTGCCAGCCCAAATCAGCCCCAGCATTTT
CASPNQPQHF
>.|TRBV5-1|TRBJ1-2|.
TGCGCCAGCAGCTTCGATCCAGGGTCGATGGGCTATGGCTACACCTTC
CASSFDPGSMGYGYTF
>.|TRBV30|TRBJ2-5|.
TGTGCCTGGAGTGCGGGGACTCTGCAAGAGACCCAGTACTTC
CAWSAGTLQETQYF
>TRBD1|TRBV30|TRBJ1-5|.
TGTGCCTGGTCGGGACAGGGAAGCAATCAGCCCCAGCATTTT
CAWSGQGSNQPQHF
>TRBD2|TRBV6-5|TRBJ2-3|.
TGTGCCAGCACCCGACTAGCGGGCTCGACAGATACGCAGTATTTT
CASTRLAGSTDTQYF
>.|TRBV5-1|TRBJ2-6|.
TGCGCCAGCAGCTTGTCGGCGGCACCGCTTGGGGCCAACGTCCTGACTTTC
CASSLSAAPLGANVLTF
>TRBD1|TRBV11-3|TRBJ1-6|.
TGTGCCAGCAGTCAGACAGGGGGATCACCCCTCCACTTT
CASSQTGGSPLHF
>TRBD1|TRBV5-1|TRBJ1-5|.
TGCGCCAGCAGGGGGGACAGTCCCAATCAGCCCCAGCATTTT
CASRGDSPNQPQHF
>TRBD1|TRBV18|TRBJ2-7|once
TGTGCCAGCTCCCAGGGACAGAGCTCCTACGAGCAGTACTTC
CASSQGQSSYEQYF
>.|TRBV5-1|TRBJ1-4|.
TGCGCCAGCAGCCGAGGGGGACCGGGGGAAAAACTGTTTTTT
CASSRGGPGEKLFF
>.|TRBV6-5|TRBJ2-3|.
TGTGCCAGCAGTTACTCGATTAGCTACGGACAAGATACGCAGTATTTT
CASSYSISYGQDTQYF
>TRBD2|TRBV7-9|TRBJ2-3|.
TGTGCCAGCAGCAGACTAGCAAGCCGCACAGATACGCAGTATTTT
CASSRLASRTDTQYF
>.|TRBV19|TRBJ1-5|once
TGTGCCAGTAGCCCAGATAGCAATCAGCCCCAGCATTTT
CASSPDSNQPQHF
>TRBD1|TRBV11-2|TRBJ2-5|.
TGTGCCAGCAGCTCGTATCCCGGGACAGTTCAAGAGACCCAGTACTTC
CASSSYPGTVQETQYF
>.|TRBV11-2|TRBJ1-2|.
TGTGCCAGCAGCTTATTCCTTAAGAGAGGGGAGGGAAACTATGGCTACACCTTC
CASSLFLKRGEGNYGYTF
>TRBD2|TRBV6-2/TRBV6-3|TRBJ2-1|.
TGTGCCAGCAGTACGGGACTAGCGGGGGGGCCCTCCTTCAATGAGCAGTTCTTC
CASSTGLAGGPSFNEQFF
>.|TRBV7-9|TRBJ1-4|.
TGTGCCAGCAGCAGAAGGATGGGCAATGAAAAACTGTTTTTT
CASSRRMGNEKLFF
>TRBD2|TRBV4-1|TRBJ2-1|once
TGCGCCAGCAGCCGACTAGCGGGGGGGTGGTTGAAAGTGGGCAATGAGCAGTTCTTC
CASSRLAGGWLKVGNEQFF
>.|TRBV15|TRBJ1-6|.
TGTGCCACCAGCATGGGGCAATCCTATAATTCACCCCTCCACTTT
CATSMGQSYNSPLHF
>.|TRBV12-3/TRBV12-4|TRBJ1-2|.
TGTGCCAGCAGTGGCGGTTTCGGTGGCTACACCTTC
CASSGGFGGYTF
>.|TRBV10-2|TRBJ1-6|.
TGCGCCAGCAGTGAGTCTGCAGGGATTTCTTATAATTCACCCCTCCACTTT
CASSESAGISYNSPLHF
>.|TRBV5-4|TRBJ1-2|.
TGTGCCAGCAGCCGGCGGCAAGGGGATGATGGCTACACCTTC
CASSRRQGDDGYTF
>TRBD1|TRBV27|TRBJ2-3|.
TGTGCCAGCAGTCCCGGACAGGGTCGGACAGATACGCAGTATTTT
CASSPGQGRTDTQYF
>.|TRBV15|TRBJ1-6|.
TGTGCCACCAGCAGGGGGAGGGAATCACCCCTCCACTTT
CATSRGRESPLHF
>TRBD1|TRBV18|TRBJ1-3|.
TGTGCCAGCTCACCAGGGCAGGGGGCTGGAAACACCATATATTTT
CASSPGQGAGNTIYF
>.|TRBV4-3|TRBJ2-1|.
TGCGCCAGCAGCCTTGAGGGGGGGCTCACAGGCAATGAGCAGTTCTTC
CASSLEGGLTGNEQFF
>.|TRBV5-1|TRBJ1-3|.
TGCGCCAGCAGCTTGGCGGGTCCAGACTCTGGAAACACCATATATTTT
CASSLAGPDSGNTIYF
>TRBD1|TRBV10-1|TRBJ1-1|.
TGCGCCAGCAGCCCCTCCGGGACAGGGATACTCGCTGAAGCTTTCTTT
CASSPSGTGILAEAFF
>TRBD1|TRBV28|TRBJ2-7|.
TGTGCCAGCAGTACCCGGGACAGAGATCCGCTGGACGAGCAGTACTTC
CASSTRDRDPLDEQYF
>TRBD1|TRBV7-2|TRBJ1-1|.
TGTGCCAGCAGCTTAGTGGGACAGGGGGCTGAAGCTTTCTTT
CASSLVGQGAEAFF